These 21 T cell receptor beta chains were all obtained from the same sample, sequenced in a study of OX40 agonist ivuxolimab in advanced cancers. TCRdb's table, derived via immunoSEQ multiplex PCR, lists solely in-frame clones and lacks some. This sample has nearly 90,000 clones, with 80% to 90% found just once. The sample was CD4+ or CD8+ T cells sorted from blood, taken in a trial of the OX40 agonist ivuxolimab. Every receptor here comes from an adult with an advanced solid tumor such as melanoma, head and neck, liver or kidney cancer.

The chain joins TRBV7-8 to TRBJ2-1; 8 bases align to TRBD2. From germline, CDR1 is SGHVS and CDR2 FQNEAQ. This CDR3 is 21 amino acids long. Losses at the gene ends were 5 bases for V and 0 bases for J; bases not matched to a gene: 21. The CDR3 DNA sequence: TGTGCCAGCAGCCCCCTGGGGGCGGGGGGCCCCCCCCGGAGCTCCTACAATGAGCAGTTCTTC. It specifies CASSPLGAGGPPRSSYNEQFF.

The chain joins TRBV6-5 to TRBJ2-5, with D possibly matching TRBD2 (5 bases). Germline V gene sequence: CDR1 MNHEY, CDR2 SVGAGI. This CDR3 is 15 amino acids long. The ends were cut back, 7 bases at V and 1 base at J, with 16 bases in the middle. The CDR3 here is CASTPARGSQETQYF. The CDR3 bases are TGTGCCAGCACCCCTGCCCGGGGATCCCAAGAGACCCAGTACTTC.

The chain joins TRBV19 to TRBJ1-2, with D maybe TRBD1 (5 bases). CDR1 is LNHDA, CDR2 SQIVND, per germline (reference sequence). The CDR3 is 15 residues long. V shed 5 bases and J shed 5 bases, with 18 bases lying between them. The CDR3 loop is CASSLRADIGYGYTF. As DNA, the CDR3 is TGTGCCAGTAGTCTACGTGCGGACATCGGTTATGGCTACACCTTC.

The chain links TRBV5-1 to TRBJ2-5; 7 positions agree with TRBD1. Germline V lookup: CDR1 SGHRS, CDR2 YFSETQ. Trimming at V came to 3 bases and at J to 4 bases, leaving 3 bases not matched to a gene. The CDR3 covers 13 residues. CDR3 loop: CASSSTGRETQYF. CDR3 bases: TGCGCCAGCAGCTCGACAGGGAGAGAGACCCAGTACTTC.

The CDR3 is CASSLVGSQETQYF. DNA of the CDR3: TGTGCCAGCAGCTTAGTAGGCAGCCAAGAGACCCAGTACTTC. The V gene is TRBV7-3, the J gene TRBJ2-5; D gene unclear. V lost 2 bases, J lost 1 base, and 8 bases lay in between. This CDR3 has 14 amino acids. Germline lookup yields CDR1 SGHTA and CDR2 FQGTGA.

The chain carries TRBV5-5 and TRBJ2-7; maybe TRBD1 (6 bases). Between the trimmed V and J ends, which lost 0 bases and 4 bases, there was a span of 14 bases. This CDR3 comprises 15 residues. Germline V CDR1 and CDR2: SGHKS, YYEKEE (reference sequence). The CDR3 sequence: CASSLAHRDNYEQYF. The CDR3 nucleotides read TGTGCCAGCAGCTTGGCACACCGGGACAATTACGAGCAGTACTTC.

J is TRBJ1-2 and V is TRBV19, with unresolved D. Looked up from germline, CDR1 is LNHDA and CDR2 is SQIVND (reference sequence). V gave up 3 bases and J gave up 8 bases, with 13 bases separating them. The CDR3 is made up of 13 amino acids. DNA for the CDR3: TGTGCCAGTAGTATGGGCCGGAACTTCGGCTACACCTTC. Its translation: CASSMGRNFGYTF.

The V and J genes are TRBV5-6 and TRBJ2-5; 8 bases fit TRBD2. The CDR3 is 15 amino acids. After removal of 3 bases from V and 5 bases from J, the junction contained 9 bases not matched to a gene. From germline, CDR1 is SGHDT and CDR2 YYEEEE. CDR3 sequence: CASSSGGAGVETQYF. The CDR3 bases are TGTGCCAGCAGCTCTGGCGGAGCGGGGGTGGAGACCCAGTACTTC.

The chain combines TRBV5-1 with TRBJ1-1; no reliable D call. Per the germline V gene, CDR1 is SGHRS and CDR2 is YFSETQ. This CDR3 comprises 14 residues. The germline V and J ends were trimmed by 0 bases and 1 base, with 7 bases remaining between them. Here the CDR3 reads CASSLVAENTEAFF. Here the CDR3 DNA reads TGCGCCAGCAGCTTGGTGGCGGAGAACACTGAAGCTTTCTTT.

The chain joins TRBV7-2 to TRBJ1-6; D is perhaps TRBD1 (5 bases). Trimming removed 5 bases from V and 7 bases from J, with 18 bases in between. The CDR3 runs 16 residues. CDR1 is SGHTA and CDR2 is FQGNSA in the germline V gene. This CDR3 reads CASSPRDLAGNSPLHF. In DNA form, the CDR3 reads TGTGCCAGCAGCCCGCGGGACCTCGCGGGGAATTCACCCCTCCACTTT. The complete variable domain, with remaining parts taken from reference TRBV7-2 and TRBJ1-6, reads GAGVSQSPSNKVTEKGKDVELRCDPISGHTALYWYRQSLGQGLEFLIYFQGNSAPDKSGLPSDRFSAERTGGSVSTLTIQRTQQEDSAVYLCASSPRDLAGNSPLHFGNGTRLTVT.

The J gene is TRBJ2-7, the V gene TRBV2; tentatively, D is TRBD2 (5 bases). V was shortened by 4 bases and J by 2 bases, with 12 bases between the two germline ends. Germline V gene lookup returns CDR1 SNHLY and CDR2 FYNNEI. This CDR3 has 14 residues. This chain's CDR3 is CASSVAGRPYEQYF. The DNA for the CDR3 is TGTGCCAGCAGTGTTGCTGGGAGACCCTACGAGCAGTACTTC.

V usage is TRBV27 and J usage is TRBJ2-1; 7 bases are shared with TRBD2. The CDR3 is 13 amino acids. Germline CDR1 reads MNHEY; CDR2 reads SMNVEV (reference sequence). The V segment lost 3 bases and the J segment 12 bases; nucleotides outside the gene matches: 8. DNA for the CDR3: TGTGCCAGCAGTTTGACAGAACTAGCGAGGCAGTTCTTC. It encodes CASSLTELARQFF.

This clone was observed a few times. This chain joins TRBV7-8 and TRBJ2-1, with 14 nucleotides matching TRBD2. CDR3 length: 15 residues. J was trimmed by 10 bases and V by 1 base; bases with no gene match: 3. Germline-derived CDR1 and CDR2 are SGHVS and FQNEAQ. This CDR3 is CASSLGGLAGVEQFF. The CDR3, as DNA: TGTGCCAGCAGCTTAGGGGGACTAGCGGGAGTAGAGCAGTTCTTC.

With regard to this clone: Other DNA sequences in this sample translate to the same CDR3. This sequence joins TRBV30 and TRBJ1-1, with D possibly matching TRBD1 (6 bases). This CDR3 has 13 residues. Between the trimmed V and J ends, which lost 2 bases and 1 base, there was a span of 8 bases. The V gene's germline CDR1 is GTSNPN and CDR2 SVGIG (reference sequence). CDR3 sequence (DNA): TGTGCCTGGAGTCTACAGGGGAACACTGAAGCTTTCTTT. This translates into CAWSLQGNTEAFF. The whole variable domain, filled in from reference TRBV30 and TRBJ1-1, reads SQTIHQWPATLVQPVGSPLSLECTVEGTSNPNLYWYRQAAGRGLQLLFYSVGIGQISSEVPQNLSASRPQDRQFILSSKKLLLSDSGFYLCAWSLQGNTEAFFGQGTRLTVV.

V is TRBV19 and J is TRBJ1-2; D remains ambiguous. V shed 4 bases and J shed 1 base, with 10 bases lying between them. Germline values: CDR1 LNHDA, CDR2 SQIVND (reference sequence). The CDR3 has 14 residues. CDR3 bases: TGTGCCAGTAGTAGACCCGGACGTAACTATGGCTACACCTTC. Translating gives CASSRPGRNYGYTF.

The chain carries TRBV30 and TRBJ1-1; TRBD1 matches 8 bases. The trim removed 3 bases at V and 0 bases at J, leaving 3 bases unmatched. Looked up from germline, CDR1 is GTSNPN and CDR2 is SVGIG (reference sequence). The CDR3 is 14 amino acids. The CDR3 coding sequence is TGTGCCTGGAGGCGACAGGGGATGAACACTGAAGCTTTCTTT. Translation gives CAWRRQGMNTEAFF.

This chain connects TRBV5-4 to TRBJ2-5; the D gene is possibly TRBD2 (6 bases). Per germline, CDR1 SGHNT and CDR2 YYREEE (reference sequence). The CDR3 contains 11 residues. V was trimmed by 0 bases and J by 10 bases, leaving 7 bases between them. The CDR3 is CASSLDGGQYF. As DNA, the CDR3 is TGTGCCAGCAGCTTGGACGGGGGCCAGTACTTC.

V and J are TRBV7-9 and TRBJ2-1, with a possible D match to TRBD2 (6 bases). The CDR3 length is 15 residues. V was cut by 3 bases and J by 6 bases, with 15 bases left in between. In germline, CDR1 is SEHNR, CDR2 FQNEAQ (reference sequence). This CDR3 reads CASSFSTGAFNEQFF. The CDR3 region has the DNA TGTGCCAGCAGCTTCAGCACGGGAGCTTTCAATGAGCAGTTCTTC.

The CDR3 DNA reads as TGTGCCAGCAGCCCCGGGGGACTAGCCGGGTTTGGTGGCACAGATACGCAGTATTTT. Translating it yields CASSPGGLAGFGGTDTQYF. The chain is built from TRBV7-9 and TRBJ2-3, with 9 bases aligning to TRBD2. The junction had 16 bases not matched to a gene; V was cut back by 5 bases and J by 1 base. The CDR3 is 19 residues long. Germline CDR1 is SEHNR and CDR2 is FQNEAQ (reference sequence). The whole variable domain, remainder taken from reference TRBV7-9 and TRBJ2-3, is DTGVSQNPRHKITKRGQNVTFRCDPISEHNRLYWYRQTLGQGPEFLTYFQNEAQLEKSRLLSDRFSAERPKGSFSTLEIQRTEQGDSAMYLCASSPGGLAGFGGTDTQYFGPGTRLTVL.

This clone is a singleton in its sample. The chain combines TRBV21-1 with TRBJ2-1; the table's TRBD2 call for D was not verified on the DNA. TRBV21-1 is classified as a pseudogene. The CDR3 spans 14 residues. In nucleotides, the CDR3 is TGTGCCAGCAGACGATTACTAAGGCCCAATGAGCAGTTCTTC. Its protein product is CASRRLLRPNEQFF.

The chain employs TRBV6-1 and TRBJ2-7, with D tentatively TRBD1 (5 bases). Deletions cut 2 bases from V and 6 bases from J, with 20 bases between. The length of the CDR3 is 16 residues. CDR1 and CDR2 (germline): MNHNS, SASEGT. DNA for the CDR3: TGTGCCAGCAGTGAACTCCCGGGTAGGGGTCGGGTCGAGCAGTACTTC. This gives the protein CASSELPGRGRVEQYF.